This T cell receptor beta chain emerged from a study of blood T cell repertoires in COVID-19. Study context: PBMCs, B-cell-depleted T cells, or T cells provided the cDNA or gDNA that made up the material.

Method: immunoSEQ multiplex PCR; TCRdb's copy keeps in-frame clones and lacks some. The table lists 250,000 to 300,000 clones, around 87% of them singletons. Germline CDR1 is KGHSH and CDR2 is LQKENI. The CDR3 has 15 amino acids. Trimming removed 4 bases from V and 3 bases from J; junction bases left unmatched: 8. The specimen was peripheral blood. This clonotype originated in a man between 18 and 29 years old with active or convalescent COVID-19. This sequence joins TRBV18 and TRBJ2-7, with 8 bases fitting TRBD1. The CDR3 region is CASSRRGTGRYEQYF. In DNA, the CDR3 is TGTGCCAGCTCACGACGGGGGACAGGCCGCTACGAGCAGTACTTC. Drawing the rest from reference TRBV18 and TRBJ2-7, the complete variable domain is NAGVMQNPRHLVRRRGQEARLRCSPMKGHSHVYWYRQLPEEGLKFMVYLQKENIIDESGMPKERFSAEFPKEGPSILRIQQVVRGDSAAYFCASSRRGTGRYEQYFGPGTRLTVT.